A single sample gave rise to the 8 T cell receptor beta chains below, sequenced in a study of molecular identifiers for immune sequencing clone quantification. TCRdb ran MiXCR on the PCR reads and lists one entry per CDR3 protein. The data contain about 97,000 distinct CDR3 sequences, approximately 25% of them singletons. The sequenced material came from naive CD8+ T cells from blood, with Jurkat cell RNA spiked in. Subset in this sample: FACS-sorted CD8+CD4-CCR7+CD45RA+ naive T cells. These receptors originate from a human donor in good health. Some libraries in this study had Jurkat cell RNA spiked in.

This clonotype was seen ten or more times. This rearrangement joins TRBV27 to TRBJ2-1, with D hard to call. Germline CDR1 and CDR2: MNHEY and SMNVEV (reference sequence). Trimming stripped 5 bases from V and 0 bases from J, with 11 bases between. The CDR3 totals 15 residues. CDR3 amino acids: CASSGKADSYNEQFF. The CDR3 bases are TGTGCCAGCAGTGGTAAGGCCGACTCCTACAATGAGCAGTTCTTC.

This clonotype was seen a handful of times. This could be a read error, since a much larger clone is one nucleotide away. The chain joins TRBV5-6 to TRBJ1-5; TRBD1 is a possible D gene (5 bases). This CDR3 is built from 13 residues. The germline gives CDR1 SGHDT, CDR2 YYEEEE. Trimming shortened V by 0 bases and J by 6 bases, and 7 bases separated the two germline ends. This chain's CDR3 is CASSLGQLQPQHF. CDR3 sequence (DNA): TGTGCCAGCAGCTTGGGACAGCTTCAGCCCCAGCATTTT.

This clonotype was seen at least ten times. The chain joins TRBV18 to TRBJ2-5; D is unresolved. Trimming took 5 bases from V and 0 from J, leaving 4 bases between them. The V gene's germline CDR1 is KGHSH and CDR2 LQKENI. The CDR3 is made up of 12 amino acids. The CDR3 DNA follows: TGTGCCAGCTCAGAGTACCAAGAGACCCAGTACTTC. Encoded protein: CASSEYQETQYF.

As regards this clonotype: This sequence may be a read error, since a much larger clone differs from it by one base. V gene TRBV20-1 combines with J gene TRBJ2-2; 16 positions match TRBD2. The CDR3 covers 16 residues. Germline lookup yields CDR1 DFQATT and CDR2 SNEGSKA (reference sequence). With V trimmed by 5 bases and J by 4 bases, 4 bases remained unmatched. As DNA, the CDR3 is TGCAGTGCTGGGACTAGCGGGAGGGCGAGCACCGGGGAGCTGTTTTTT. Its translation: CSAGTSGRASTGELFF.

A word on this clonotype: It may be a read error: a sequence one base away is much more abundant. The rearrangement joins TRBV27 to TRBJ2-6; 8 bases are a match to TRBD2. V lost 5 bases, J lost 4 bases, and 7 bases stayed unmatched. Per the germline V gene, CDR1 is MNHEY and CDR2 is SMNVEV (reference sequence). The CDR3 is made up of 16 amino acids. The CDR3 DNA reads TGTGCCAGCAGTCCAGCGGGGGCGGCCGGGGCCAACGTCCTGACTTTC. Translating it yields CASSPAGAAGANVLTF. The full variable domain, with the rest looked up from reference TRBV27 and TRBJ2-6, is EAQVTQNPRYLITVTGKKLTVTCSQNMNHEYMSWYRQDPGLGLRQIYYSMNVEVTDKGDVPEGYKVSRKEKRNFPLILESPSPNQTSLYFCASSPAGAAGANVLTFGAGSRLTVL.

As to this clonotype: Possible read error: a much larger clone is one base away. CDR3 amino acids: CSVEDRAGASWDTQHF. As DNA, the CDR3 is TGCAGCGTTGAAGATCGAGCGGGGGCAAGCTGGGATACGCAGCATTTT. This chain joins TRBV29-1 and TRBJ2-3; possibly TRBD1 for D (6 bases). The J call may be wrong; the DNA end is better matched by TRBJ1-5. From germline, CDR1 is SQVTM and CDR2 ANQGSEA. The CDR3 sequence is 16 residues long.

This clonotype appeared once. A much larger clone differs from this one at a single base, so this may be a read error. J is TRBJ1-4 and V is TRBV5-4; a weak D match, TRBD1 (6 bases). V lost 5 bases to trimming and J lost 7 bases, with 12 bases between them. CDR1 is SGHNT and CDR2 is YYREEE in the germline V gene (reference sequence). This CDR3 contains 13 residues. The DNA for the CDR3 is TGTGCCAGCAGACCAGGGGAGGGTGAAAAACTGTTTTTT. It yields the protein CASRPGEGEKLFF.

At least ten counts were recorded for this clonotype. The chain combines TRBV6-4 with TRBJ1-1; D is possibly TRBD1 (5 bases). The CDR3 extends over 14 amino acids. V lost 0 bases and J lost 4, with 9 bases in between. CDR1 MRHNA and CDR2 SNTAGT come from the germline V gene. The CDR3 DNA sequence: TGTGCCAGCAGTGACTCGCCAGGGACCACTGAAGCTTTCTTT. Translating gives CASSDSPGTTEAFF.